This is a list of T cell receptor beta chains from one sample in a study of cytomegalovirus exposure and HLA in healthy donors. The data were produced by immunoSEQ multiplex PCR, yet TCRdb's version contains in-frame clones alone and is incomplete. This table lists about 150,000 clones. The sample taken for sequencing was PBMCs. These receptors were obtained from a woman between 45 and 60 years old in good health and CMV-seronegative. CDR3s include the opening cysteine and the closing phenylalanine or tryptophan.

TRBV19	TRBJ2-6	CASSKGTASGANVLTF
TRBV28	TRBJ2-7	CASSLFGGGGSYEQYF
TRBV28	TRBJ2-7	CASSLTGDSYEQYF
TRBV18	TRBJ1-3	CASSSRGSGNTIYF
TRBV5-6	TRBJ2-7	CASSLSDTSYEQYF
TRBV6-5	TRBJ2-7	CASSSQGFGQYF
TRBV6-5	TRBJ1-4	CASSRTTGASKIF
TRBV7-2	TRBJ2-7	CASSPRQGGRPSYEQYF
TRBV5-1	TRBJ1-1	CASSLGGTNTEAFF
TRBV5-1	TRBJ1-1	CASSLTAKNTEAFF
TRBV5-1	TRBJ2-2	CASSSFDTSNTGELFF
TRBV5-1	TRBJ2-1	CATGGTSYNEQFF
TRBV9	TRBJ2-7	CASSSRGLAGGIYEQYF
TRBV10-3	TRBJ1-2	CAISDSGGNGYTF
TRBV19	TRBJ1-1	CASNAEPVGGLEAFF
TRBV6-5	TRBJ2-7	CASSYRFRGNYEQYF
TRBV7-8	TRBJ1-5	CASSFLSYNSNQPQHF
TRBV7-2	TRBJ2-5	CASSWGGEQETQYF
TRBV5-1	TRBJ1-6	CASSPGRAGDSPLHF
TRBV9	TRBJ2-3	CASSVGLLQGVTDTQYF
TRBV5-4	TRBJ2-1	CASSSDPLAGGNEQFF
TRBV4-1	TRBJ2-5	CASSLVGGIGETQYF
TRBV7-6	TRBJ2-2	CASSFRDRSNTGELFF
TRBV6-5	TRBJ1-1	CASSLRQGGAEAFF
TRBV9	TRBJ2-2	CASSVDTGNTGELFF
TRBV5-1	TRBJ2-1	CASSLEVAGVNEQFF
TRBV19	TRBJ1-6	CASTPTGFWDRGLLEANSPLHF
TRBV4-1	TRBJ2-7	CASSQEYVRGSSYEQYF
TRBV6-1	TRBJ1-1	CASSGSGGVLTEAFF
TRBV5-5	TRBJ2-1	CASSLGLAGLYNEQFF
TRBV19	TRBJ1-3	CASVQGAGNTIYF
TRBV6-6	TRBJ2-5	CASSWDRQETQYF
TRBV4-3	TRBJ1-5	CASSQETGGWEPQHF
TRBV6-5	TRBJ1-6	CASSSVGSPLHF
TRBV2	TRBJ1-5	CASSEATEDQPQHF
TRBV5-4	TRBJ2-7	CASSRGLAGGTYEQYF